A single T cell receptor beta chain is shown here with its context. The antigen is not known. Assay: immunoSEQ multiplex PCR; the TCRdb copy retains only in-frame clones and omits some. The sample gives about 2.4 million clones, roughly 93% of which show up once; about 0.38% is in the top ten. The data are from a study of shared clonotypes between healthy human individuals. Study background: Donors, aged 18 to 49, were a couple of women and three men. Study-level points and caveats: Deeper or shallower sequencing was expected to change how clonotypes are shared among donors.

Trimming took 0 bases from V and 4 from J; bases not matched to a gene: 10. From germline, CDR1 is SGHRS and CDR2 YFSETQ. This CDR3 comprises 16 residues. This chain links TRBV5-1 with TRBJ2-7; 7 nucleotides agree with TRBD2. Material: naive CD4+ T cells from PBMCs. Subset specified: CD45RA+ positively selected. The receptor was isolated from a man aged 18 to 35 in good health. Some clones in this sample may be carry-over from other donors' samples. CDR3 protein: CASSLATGTTNYEQYF. The CDR3 coding sequence is TGCGCCAGCAGCTTGGCCACCGGGACTACTAATTACGAGCAGTACTTC.